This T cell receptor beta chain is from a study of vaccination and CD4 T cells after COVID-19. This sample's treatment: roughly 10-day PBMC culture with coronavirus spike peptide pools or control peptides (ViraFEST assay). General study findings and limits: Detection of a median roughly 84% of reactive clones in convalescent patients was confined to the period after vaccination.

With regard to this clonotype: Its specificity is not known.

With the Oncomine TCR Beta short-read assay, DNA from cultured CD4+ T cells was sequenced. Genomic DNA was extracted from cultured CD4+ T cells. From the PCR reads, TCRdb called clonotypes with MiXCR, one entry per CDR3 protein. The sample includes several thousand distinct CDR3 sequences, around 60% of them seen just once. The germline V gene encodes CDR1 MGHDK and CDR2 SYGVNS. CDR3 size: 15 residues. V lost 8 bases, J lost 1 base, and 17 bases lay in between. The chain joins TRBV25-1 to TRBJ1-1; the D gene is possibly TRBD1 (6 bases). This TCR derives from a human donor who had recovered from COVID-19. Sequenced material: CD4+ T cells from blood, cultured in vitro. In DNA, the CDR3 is TGTGCCAGCGCCCCCCCGGGGGGGGCGAACACTGAAGCTTTCTTT. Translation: CASAPPGGANTEAFF.